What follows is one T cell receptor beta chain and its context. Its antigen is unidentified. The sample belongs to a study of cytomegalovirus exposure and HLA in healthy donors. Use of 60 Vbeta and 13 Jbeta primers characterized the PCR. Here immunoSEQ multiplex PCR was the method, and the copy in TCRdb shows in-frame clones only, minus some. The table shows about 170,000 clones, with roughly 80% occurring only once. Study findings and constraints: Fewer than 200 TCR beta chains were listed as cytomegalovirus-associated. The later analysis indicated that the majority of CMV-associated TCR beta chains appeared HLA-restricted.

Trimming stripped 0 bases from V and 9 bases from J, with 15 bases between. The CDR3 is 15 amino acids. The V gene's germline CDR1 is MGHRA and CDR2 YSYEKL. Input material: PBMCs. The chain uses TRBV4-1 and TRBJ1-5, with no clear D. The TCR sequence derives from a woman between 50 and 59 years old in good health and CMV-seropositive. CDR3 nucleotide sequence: TGCGCCAGCAGCCAAGAATTGTCGACTCCCAGGCCCCAGCATTTT. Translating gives CASSQELSTPRPQHF.